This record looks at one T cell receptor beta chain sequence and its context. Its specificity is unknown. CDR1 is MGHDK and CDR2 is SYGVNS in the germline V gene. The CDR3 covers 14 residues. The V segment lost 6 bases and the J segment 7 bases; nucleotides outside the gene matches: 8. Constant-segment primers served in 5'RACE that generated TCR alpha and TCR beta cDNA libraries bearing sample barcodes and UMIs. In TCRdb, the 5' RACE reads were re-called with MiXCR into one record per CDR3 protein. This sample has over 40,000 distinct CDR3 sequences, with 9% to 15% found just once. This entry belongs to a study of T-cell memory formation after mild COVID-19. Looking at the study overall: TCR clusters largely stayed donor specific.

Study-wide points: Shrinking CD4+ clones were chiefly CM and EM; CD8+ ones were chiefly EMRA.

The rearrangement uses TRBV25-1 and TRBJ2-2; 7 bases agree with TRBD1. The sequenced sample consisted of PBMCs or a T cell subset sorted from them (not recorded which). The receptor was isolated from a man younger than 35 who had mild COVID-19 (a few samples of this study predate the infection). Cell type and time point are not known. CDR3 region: CASRTGSRDGELFF. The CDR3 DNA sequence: TGTGCCAGCAGGACAGGGTCGAGGGACGGGGAGCTGTTTTTT.